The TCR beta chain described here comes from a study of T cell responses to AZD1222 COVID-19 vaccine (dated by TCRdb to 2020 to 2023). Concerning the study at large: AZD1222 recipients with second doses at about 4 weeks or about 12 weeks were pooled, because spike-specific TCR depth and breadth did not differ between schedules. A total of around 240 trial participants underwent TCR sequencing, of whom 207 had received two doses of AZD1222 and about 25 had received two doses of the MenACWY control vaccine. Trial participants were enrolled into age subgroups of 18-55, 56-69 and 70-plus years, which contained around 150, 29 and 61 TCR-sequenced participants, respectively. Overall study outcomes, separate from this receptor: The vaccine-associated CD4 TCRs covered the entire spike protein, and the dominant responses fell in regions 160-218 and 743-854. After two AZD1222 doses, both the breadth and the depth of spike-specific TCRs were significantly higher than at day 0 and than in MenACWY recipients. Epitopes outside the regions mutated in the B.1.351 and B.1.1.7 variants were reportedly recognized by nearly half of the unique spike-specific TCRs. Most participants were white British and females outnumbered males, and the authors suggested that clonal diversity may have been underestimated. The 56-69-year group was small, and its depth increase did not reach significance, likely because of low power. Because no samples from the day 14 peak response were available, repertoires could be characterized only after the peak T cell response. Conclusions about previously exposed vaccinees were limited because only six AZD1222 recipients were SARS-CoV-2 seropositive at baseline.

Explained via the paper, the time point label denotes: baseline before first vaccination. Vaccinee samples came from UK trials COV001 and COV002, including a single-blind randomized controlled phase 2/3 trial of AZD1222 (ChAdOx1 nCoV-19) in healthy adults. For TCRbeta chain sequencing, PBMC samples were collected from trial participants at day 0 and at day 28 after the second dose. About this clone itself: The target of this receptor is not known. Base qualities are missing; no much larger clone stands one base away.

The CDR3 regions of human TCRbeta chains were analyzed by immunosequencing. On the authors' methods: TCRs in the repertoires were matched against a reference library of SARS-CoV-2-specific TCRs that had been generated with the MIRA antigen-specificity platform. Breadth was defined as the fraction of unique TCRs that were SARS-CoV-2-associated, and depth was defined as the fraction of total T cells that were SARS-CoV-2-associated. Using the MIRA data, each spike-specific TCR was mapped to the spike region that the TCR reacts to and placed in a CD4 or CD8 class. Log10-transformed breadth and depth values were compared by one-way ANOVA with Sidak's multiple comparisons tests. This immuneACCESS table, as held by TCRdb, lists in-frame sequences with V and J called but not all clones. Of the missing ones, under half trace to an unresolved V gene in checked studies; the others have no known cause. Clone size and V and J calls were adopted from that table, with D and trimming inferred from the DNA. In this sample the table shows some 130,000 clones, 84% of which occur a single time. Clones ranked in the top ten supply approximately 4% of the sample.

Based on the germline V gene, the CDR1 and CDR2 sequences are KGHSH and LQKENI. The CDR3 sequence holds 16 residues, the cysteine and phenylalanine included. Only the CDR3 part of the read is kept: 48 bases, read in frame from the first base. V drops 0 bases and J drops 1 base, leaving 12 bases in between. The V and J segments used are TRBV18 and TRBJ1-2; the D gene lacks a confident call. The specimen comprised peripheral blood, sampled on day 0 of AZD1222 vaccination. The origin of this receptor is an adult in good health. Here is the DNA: TGTGCCAGCTCACCACCGGCGGGTCCAGTTAACTATGGCTACACCTTC. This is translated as CASSPPAGPVNYGYTF.